This TCR beta chain was identified in a study of shared clonotypes between healthy human individuals. Study details: Three men and two women, aged 18 to 49, were donors. Each donor had three CD4 naive, three CD4 memory, two CD8 naive and one CD8 memory plate. Study-wide findings and caveats: Only blood underwent sampling, and tissue repertoires likely differ. The study's rarefaction showed incomplete sorted-subset sequencing despite large depth.

There are 15 residues in the CDR3. Details on this clone: The antigen remains unidentified.

CD45RO negativity and positive selection for CCR7 defined naive CD8 cells, a population that excluded terminally differentiated effector memory CD45RA+ cells. Clones were read by immunoSEQ multiplex PCR, and TCRdb kept only the in-frame ones, dropping some. The table lists hundreds of thousands of clones, approximately 96% of them singletons. The receptor's source is a woman aged 25 to 39 in good health. The source material was naive CD8+ T cells sorted from blood. This chain connects TRBV12-2 to TRBJ2-3; TRBD2 was called by the table and not checked on the DNA. TRBV12-2 is a recognized pseudogene. In DNA, the CDR3 is TGTGCAAGTCGCCCGGGGACTTCCCACGGAGATACGCAGTATTTT. Translating it yields CASRPGTSHGDTQYF.